What follows are 8 T cell receptor beta chains derived from one specimen sequenced in a study of blood T cell repertoires in COVID-19. Measured with immunoSEQ multiplex PCR; TCRdb has only the in-frame clones, and not every one. The sample yields 90,000 or so clones, around 79% seen once. The sample comprised peripheral blood. These receptors originate from a human donor in a cohort sampled during active COVID-19.

The chain carries TRBV27 and TRBJ2-3, with 9 bases matching TRBD2. Per germline, CDR1 MNHEY and CDR2 SMNVEV (reference sequence). J gave up 5 bases and V 4 bases, and 7 bases lay outside the gene matches. CDR3 length: 15 amino acids. The CDR3 loop is CASSSPGLAGDTQYF. CDR3 sequence (DNA): TGTGCCAGCAGTTCCCCGGGACTAGCAGGAGATACGCAGTATTTT.

The rearrangement joins TRBV7-8 to TRBJ2-2; 8 bases align to TRBD1. Per germline, CDR1 SGHVS and CDR2 FQNEAQ. The CDR3 spans 15 residues. The junction had 7 bases not matched to a gene; V was cut back by 3 bases and J by 7 bases. Here the CDR3 reads CASSFGAGGRGELFF. The CDR3 DNA sequence: TGTGCCAGCAGCTTCGGGGCAGGGGGCCGCGGGGAGCTGTTTTTT.

V usage is TRBV7-2 and J usage is TRBJ2-3, with 9 bases lining up with TRBD2. The CDR3 contains 16 residues. Germline CDR1 and CDR2: SGHTA and FQGNSA. Trimming at V came to 5 bases and at J to 2 bases, leaving 8 bases not matched to a gene. The DNA of the CDR3 is TGTGCCAGCAGCACCATAGCGGGAGTGCACACAGATACGCAGTATTTT. Encoded protein: CASSTIAGVHTDTQYF. The full variable domain, with the rest looked up from reference TRBV7-2 and TRBJ2-3, is GAGVSQSPSNKVTEKGKDVELRCDPISGHTALYWYRQSLGQGLEFLIYFQGNSAPDKSGLPSDRFSAERTGGSVSTLTIQRTQQEDSAVYLCASSTIAGVHTDTQYFGPGTRLTVL.

The V call is TRBV16, the J call TRBJ1-2; D call uncertain. CDR1 is KGHSY, CDR2 FQNENV, per germline. Trimming took off 0 bases at V and 1 base at J, with 6 bases between the two ends. CDR3 length: 14 residues. In DNA form, the CDR3 reads TGTGCCAGCAGCCAATCGGCGGATAACTATGGCTACACCTTC. This gives the protein CASSQSADNYGYTF.

The rearrangement joins TRBV19 to TRBJ2-5; 10 bases fit TRBD1. Per the germline V gene, CDR1 is LNHDA and CDR2 is SQIVND (reference sequence). Trimming cost V 5 bases and J 7 bases; bases outside gene matches: 7. This CDR3 has 14 residues. The CDR3 DNA follows: TGTGCCAGTAGTTCTGGACAGGGGGTGGTGACCCAGTACTTC. This gives the protein CASSSGQGVVTQYF. Supplemented by reference TRBV19 and TRBJ2-5, the full variable domain reads DGGITQSPKYLFRKEGQNVTLSCEQNLNHDAMYWYRQDPGQGLRLIYYSQIVNDFQKGDIAEGYSVSREKKESFPLTVTSAQKNPTAFYLCASSSGQGVVTQYFGPGTRLLVL.

The chain uses TRBV18 and TRBJ2-7, with a weak D call TRBD1 (6 bases). Germline lookup yields CDR1 KGHSH and CDR2 LQKENI. The CDR3 runs 13 residues. V was cut by 3 bases and J by 6 bases, with 12 bases left in between. The CDR3 sequence: CASSPGASGEQYF. The CDR3 coding sequence is TGTGCCAGCTCACCGGGGGCATCAGGCGAGCAGTACTTC.

The table lists this clone with a count of one. The V and J genes are TRBV5-1 and TRBJ1-1; 7 bases agree with TRBD1. The germline CDR1 and CDR2 sequences are SGHRS and YFSETQ. V gave up 0 bases and J gave up 2 bases; unmatched junction bases: 4. The length of the CDR3 is 15 residues. As DNA, the CDR3 is TGCGCCAGCAGCTTGGGGGGACAGCCTAACACTGAAGCTTTCTTT. Amino acid sequence: CASSLGGQPNTEAFF.

The chain links TRBV2 to TRBJ2-1; D is perhaps TRBD2 (6 bases). V was clipped by 1 base and J by 8 bases, with 21 bases between them. The CDR3 consists of 17 residues. Germline V CDR1 and CDR2: SNHLY, FYNNEI. The CDR3 nucleotides are TGTGCCAGCAGTGAAGTTAGGTTGGGACCCCGGGGGTATGAGCAGTTCTTC. It codes for CASSEVRLGPRGYEQFF.